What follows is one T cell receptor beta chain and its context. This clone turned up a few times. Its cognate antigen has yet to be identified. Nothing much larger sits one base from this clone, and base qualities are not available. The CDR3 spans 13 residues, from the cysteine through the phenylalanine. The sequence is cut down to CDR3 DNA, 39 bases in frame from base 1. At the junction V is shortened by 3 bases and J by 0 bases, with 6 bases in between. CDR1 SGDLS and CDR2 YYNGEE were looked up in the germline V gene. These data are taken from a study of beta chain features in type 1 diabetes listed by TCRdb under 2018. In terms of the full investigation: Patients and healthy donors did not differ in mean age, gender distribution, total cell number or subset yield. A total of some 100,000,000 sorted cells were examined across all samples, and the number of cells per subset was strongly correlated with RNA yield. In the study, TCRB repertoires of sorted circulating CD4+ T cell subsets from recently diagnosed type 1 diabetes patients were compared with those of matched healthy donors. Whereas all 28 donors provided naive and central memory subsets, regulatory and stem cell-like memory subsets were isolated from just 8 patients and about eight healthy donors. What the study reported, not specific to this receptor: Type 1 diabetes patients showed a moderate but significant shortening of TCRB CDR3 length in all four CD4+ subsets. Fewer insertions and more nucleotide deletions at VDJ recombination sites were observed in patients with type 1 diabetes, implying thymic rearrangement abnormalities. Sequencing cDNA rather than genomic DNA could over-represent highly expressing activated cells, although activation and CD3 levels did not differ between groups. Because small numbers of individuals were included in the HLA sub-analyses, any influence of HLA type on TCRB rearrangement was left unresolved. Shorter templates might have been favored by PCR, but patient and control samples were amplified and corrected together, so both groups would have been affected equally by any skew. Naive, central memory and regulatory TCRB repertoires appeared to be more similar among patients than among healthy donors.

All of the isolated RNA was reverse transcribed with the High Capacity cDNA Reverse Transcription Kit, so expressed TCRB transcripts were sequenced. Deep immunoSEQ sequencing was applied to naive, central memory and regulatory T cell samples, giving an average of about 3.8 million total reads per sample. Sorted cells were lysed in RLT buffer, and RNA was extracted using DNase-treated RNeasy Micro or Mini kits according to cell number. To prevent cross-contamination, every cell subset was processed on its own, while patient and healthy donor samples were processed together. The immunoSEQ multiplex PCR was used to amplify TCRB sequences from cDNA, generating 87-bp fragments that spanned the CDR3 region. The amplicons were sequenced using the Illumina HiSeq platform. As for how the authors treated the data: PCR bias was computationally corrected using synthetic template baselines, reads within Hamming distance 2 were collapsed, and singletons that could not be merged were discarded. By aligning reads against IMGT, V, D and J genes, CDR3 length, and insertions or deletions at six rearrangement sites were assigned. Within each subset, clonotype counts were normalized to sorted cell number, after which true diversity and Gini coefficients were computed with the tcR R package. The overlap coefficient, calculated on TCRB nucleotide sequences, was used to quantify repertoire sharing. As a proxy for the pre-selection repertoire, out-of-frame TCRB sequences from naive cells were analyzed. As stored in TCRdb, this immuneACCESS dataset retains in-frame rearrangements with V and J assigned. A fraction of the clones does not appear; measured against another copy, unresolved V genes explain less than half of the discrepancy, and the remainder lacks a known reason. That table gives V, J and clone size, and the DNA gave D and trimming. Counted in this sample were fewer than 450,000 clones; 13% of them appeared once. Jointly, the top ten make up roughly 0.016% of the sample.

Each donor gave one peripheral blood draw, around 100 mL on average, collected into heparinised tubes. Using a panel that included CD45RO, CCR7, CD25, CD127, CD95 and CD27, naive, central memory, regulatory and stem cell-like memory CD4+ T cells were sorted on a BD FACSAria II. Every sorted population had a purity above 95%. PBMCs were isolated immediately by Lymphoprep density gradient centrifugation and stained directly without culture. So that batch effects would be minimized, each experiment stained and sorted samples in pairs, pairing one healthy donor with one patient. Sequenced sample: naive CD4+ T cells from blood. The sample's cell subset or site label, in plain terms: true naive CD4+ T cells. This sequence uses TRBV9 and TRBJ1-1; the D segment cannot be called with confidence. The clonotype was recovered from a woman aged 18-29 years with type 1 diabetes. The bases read TGTGCCAGCAGCGCTCAGATGAACACTGAAGCTTTCTTT. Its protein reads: CASSAQMNTEAFF.